This record covers a single T cell receptor beta chain. The target antigen is unknown. The CDR3 has 16 residues. Germline V gene data show CDR1 as SGDLS and CDR2 as YYNGEE. V lost 4 bases, J lost 5 bases, and 22 bases lay in between. This sample is drawn from a study of blood T cells in healthy people across ages. Findings of the study overall: The donors' CMV status was not determined, possibly confounding changes in expanded clonotypes. Per million T cells, the diversity of TCR beta decreased roughly linearly as age advanced.

Each donor gave ten milliliters of peripheral blood. Next came a second PCR, run for about 7 to 12 cycles, which used a sample-barcoded 5' primer along with a J-beta primer mix. A 12-random-nucleotide template-switch adaptor tagged each cDNA molecule. TCRdb reanalysed the 5' RACE reads using MiXCR and keeps one entry per CDR3 protein. The sample yields hundreds of thousands of distinct CDR3 sequences, roughly 43% seen once. This rearrangement joins TRBV9 to TRBJ2-7; a possible D gene is TRBD2 (7 bases). This receptor was obtained from a man of 80 years or more in good health. Sequences were obtained from blood. CDR3: CASSLRYGGARDEQYF. CDR3 in DNA: TGTGCCAGCAGCTTACGATATGGGGGGGCGCGGGACGAGCAGTACTTC.